This TCR beta chain was found in a study of identical twins. Whole-study results and caveats: Beta out-of-frame sequences displayed a weaker excess of sharing between twins. Abundant cord blood beta clonotypes carried fewer insertions; memory repertoires showed none. Analyses based on zero insertions could be partly confounded by invariant MAIT and iNKT cells.

The CDR3 loop spans 12 amino acids. Germline V CDR1 and CDR2: SQVTM, ANQGSEA. Trimming pared 6 bases from V and 6 bases from J, leaving 14 bases between. This clonotype was seen only a few times. Its antigen is unidentified. TCRdb re-analysed the 5' RACE reads in MiXCR, keeping a single row per CDR3 protein. This sample has 1.5 million to 2 million distinct CDR3 sequences; 25% to 35% occur once, and the top ten carry about 0.3%. The source material was cord blood. This TCR was sampled from a newborn girl in good health. The V and J genes are TRBV29-1 and TRBJ1-2; D gene ambiguous. Written as DNA, the CDR3 is TGCAGCGTAAGCGTTTGGGGTGATGGCTACACCTTC. Amino acids: CSVSVWGDGYTF.